Sequencing of this TCR beta chain was carried out in a study of shared clonotypes between healthy human individuals. Study at large: Per donor, CD8 memory used one plate, CD8 naive used two, CD4 memory used three and CD4 naive used three. Overall study results and limits: Donor scarcity curtailed the genetic and exposure-history diversity represented herein.

As to this clone: The antigen remains undetermined. Other DNA variants within this sample encode the same CDR3.

CD8 cells regarded as naive lacked CD45RO, were positively chosen for CCR7, and omitted terminally differentiated effector memory CD45RA+ cells. V lost 6 bases to trimming and J lost 1 base, with 13 bases between them. The germline V gene encodes CDR1 MNHEY and CDR2 SVGAGI. This CDR3 comprises 15 residues. Data came from immunoSEQ multiplex PCR; TCRdb stores just in-frame clones and leaves some out. The sample has millions of clones, over 85% seen once. The receptor's source is a man between 18 and 29 years old in good health. V is TRBV6-5 and J is TRBJ1-5; D remains unclear. The material sequenced was naive CD8+ T cells sorted from blood. The CDR3 DNA is TGTGCCAGCAGGTCGTTACGAGGGAGCAATCAGCCCCAGCATTTT. It codes for CASRSLRGSNQPQHF.